The 27 T cell receptor beta chains given below trace back to one sample, sequenced in a study of cytomegalovirus exposure and HLA in healthy donors. Some clones are missing from TCRdb's copy, which holds only in-frame ones; the method was immunoSEQ multiplex PCR. The repertoire holds 60,000 to 85,000 clones, with 96% as singletons. Sample: PBMCs. These TCRs come from a woman younger than 30 in good health and CMV-seropositive.

V usage is TRBV2 and J usage is TRBJ1-1; weak D call: TRBD1 (6 bases). V was trimmed by 4 bases and J by 1 base, leaving 16 bases between them. From germline, CDR1 is SNHLY and CDR2 FYNNEI. This CDR3 spans 16 amino acids. The CDR3 bases are TGTGCCAGCAGTGTACAGGGTATGTTCGGGAACACTGAAGCTTTCTTT. Encoded protein: CASSVQGMFGNTEAFF.

The V gene is TRBV30, the J gene TRBJ1-1; D is possibly TRBD1 (5 bases). The CDR3 consists of 17 residues. The germline CDR1 and CDR2 sequences are GTSNPN and SVGIG (reference sequence). V was shortened by 1 base and J by 1 base, with 19 bases between the two germline ends. The CDR3 loop is CAWSDPPGVGTNTEAFF. DNA for the CDR3: TGTGCCTGGAGTGATCCTCCGGGGGTTGGAACGAACACTGAAGCTTTCTTT.

The CDR3 protein is CASSWVLGVGYEQYF. CDR3 sequence (DNA): TGTGCCAGCAGCTGGGTACTCGGGGTGGGATACGAGCAGTACTTC. This chain uses TRBV5-6 with TRBJ2-7; weak D call: TRBD2 (5 bases). Germline lookup yields CDR1 SGHDT and CDR2 YYEEEE. This CDR3 region has 15 residues. The V end was cut by 3 bases, the J end by 4 bases, with 17 bases between.

The chain uses TRBV19 and TRBJ1-4; 8 positions agree with TRBD1. Germline loops: CDR1 LNHDA, CDR2 SQIVND (reference sequence). This CDR3 has 13 residues. With V trimmed by 6 bases and J by 8 bases, 5 bases remained unmatched. This CDR3 reads CASSGQGGEKLFF. The CDR3 DNA is TGTGCCAGTAGCGGACAGGGAGGCGAAAAACTGTTTTTT.

The rearrangement uses TRBV27 and TRBJ2-1, with 7 positions matching TRBD2. Germline V CDR1 and CDR2: MNHEY, SMNVEV (reference sequence). The ends lost 2 bases at V and 1 base at J; junction bases unmatched: 5. The CDR3 contains 16 residues. DNA of the CDR3: TGTGCCAGCAGTTTAACTAGCGATTTATCCTACAATGAGCAGTTCTTC. Protein sequence: CASSLTSDLSYNEQFF.

The rearrangement links TRBV5-4 to TRBJ2-5; 9 bases are shared with TRBD2. The CDR3 is made up of 15 amino acids. Germline CDR1 and CDR2: SGHNT and YYREEE (reference sequence). V shed 1 base and J 5 bases; nucleotides not matched to a gene: 6. The CDR3 DNA sequence: TGTGCCAGCAGCTTGTTAGCGGGAGTGGGGGAGACCCAGTACTTC. Translation: CASSLLAGVGETQYF.

The chain employs TRBV7-2 and TRBJ1-2; 7 bases are shared with TRBD1. The germline V gene encodes CDR1 SGHTA and CDR2 FQGNSA. The CDR3 totals 13 residues. V trimming: 6 bases; J trimming: 8 bases; junction bases outside the gene matches: 9. CDR3 sequence: CASSSYTGEGYTF. As DNA, the CDR3 is TGTGCCAGCAGTTCGTATACAGGGGAGGGCTACACCTTC. Filled out from reference TRBV7-2 and TRBJ1-2, the complete variable domain reads GAGVSQSPSNKVTEKGKDVELRCDPISGHTALYWYRQSLGQGLEFLIYFQGNSAPDKSGLPSDRFSAERTGGSVSTLTIQRTQQEDSAVYLCASSSYTGEGYTFGSGTRLTVV.

The J gene is TRBJ1-1, the V gene TRBV7-9; 7 bases agree with TRBD1. Trimming took 4 bases from V and 3 from J; bases not matched to a gene: 8. The V gene's germline CDR1 is SEHNR and CDR2 FQNEAQ (reference sequence). The CDR3 contains 15 residues. For the CDR3, the DNA is TGTGCCAGCAGCTCCGACAGGGTTGTAGACACTGAAGCTTTCTTT. Translation gives CASSSDRVVDTEAFF.

The chain carries TRBV7-2 and TRBJ1-1; D is ambiguous. Trimming left V 3 bases short and J 2 bases short, with 16 bases between. The CDR3 contains 16 residues. In germline, CDR1 is SGHTA, CDR2 FQGNSA. CDR3 coding DNA: TGTGCCAGCAGCTTTCCCAGCCGCCTAGGAAACACTGAAGCTTTCTTT. Residues: CASSFPSRLGNTEAFF.

The genes are TRBV7-8 and TRBJ1-2; D gene ambiguous. CDR3 length equals 13 residues. V was shortened by 5 bases and J by 8 bases, with 15 bases between the two germline ends. The germline CDR1 and CDR2 sequences are SGHVS and FQNEAQ. The CDR3 protein is CASSPRSRFGYTF. CDR3 bases: TGTGCCAGCAGCCCCCGTTCGCGGTTCGGCTACACCTTC. The whole variable domain, filled in from reference TRBV7-8 and TRBJ1-2, reads GAGVSQSPRYKVAKRGQDVALRCDPISGHVSLFWYQQALGQGPEFLTYFQNEAQLDKSGLPSDRFFAERPEGSVSTLKIQRTQQEDSAVYLCASSPRSRFGYTFGSGTRLTVV.

The rearrangement joins TRBV28 to TRBJ2-2; TRBD1 agrees at 10 bases. CDR3 length equals 21 residues. V lost 6 bases and J lost 5; bases outside the gene matches: 24. Germline CDR1 reads MDHEN; CDR2 reads SYDVKM. CDR3 sequence (DNA): TGTGCCAGCAGACCTAGGGCGACAGGGGGCGCGGAGGGAATCTCGACCGGGGAGCTGTTTTTT. Translation: CASRPRATGGAEGISTGELFF.

The V gene is TRBV28, the J gene TRBJ2-1, with 7 bases that match TRBD2. This CDR3 comprises 15 residues. Germline V CDR1 and CDR2: MDHEN, SYDVKM. The V segment lost 5 bases and the J segment 6 bases; nucleotides outside the gene matches: 10. The CDR3 nucleotides read TGTGCCAGCAGTCCCGCGGGGACTATTGTCAATGAGCAGTTCTTC. Translated, it gives CASSPAGTIVNEQFF.

CDR3 in DNA: TGTGCCAGCAGTCCTTTAGGACTGGGTACCGGGGAGCTGTTTTTT. Translation: CASSPLGLGTGELFF. The V call is TRBV6-6, the J call TRBJ2-2; D might be TRBD2 (5 bases). The V and J ends lost 5 bases and 5 bases respectively, with 15 bases between them. CDR3 length: 15 amino acids. Germline-derived CDR1 and CDR2 are MNHNY and SVGAGI (reference sequence).

J is TRBJ2-7 and V is TRBV13; perhaps TRBD1 as D (5 bases). Per germline, CDR1 PRHDT and CDR2 FYEKMQ (reference sequence). The V end was cut by 6 bases, the J end by 5 bases, with 20 bases between. The CDR3 spans 15 residues. The CDR3 DNA reads as TGTGCCAGCAGTACAAAAGGGGCAGCCAGGGACGAGCAGTACTTC. It translates to CASSTKGAARDEQYF.

The chain employs TRBV7-8 and TRBJ1-5; a possible D gene is TRBD1 (6 bases). The CDR3 is 17 amino acids. Germline-derived CDR1 and CDR2 are SGHVS and FQNEAQ. V was pared by 5 bases and J by 2 bases, with 19 bases between. The CDR3 reads CASSPRDIGKGNQPQHF. The CDR3 DNA reads TGTGCCAGCAGCCCCCGGGACATCGGTAAAGGCAATCAGCCCCAGCATTTT.

The gene calls are TRBV7-3 and TRBJ2-2, with TRBD2 identical over 8 bases. Germline values: CDR1 SGHTA, CDR2 FQGTGA. V lost 0 bases to trimming and J lost 6 bases; unmatched junction nucleotides: 6. This CDR3 has 16 amino acids. The CDR3 DNA follows: TGTGCCAGCAGCTTAACGAGCGGGAGTGTAGCCGGGGAGCTGTTTTTT. The encoded protein is CASSLTSGSVAGELFF.

V and J are TRBV7-2 and TRBJ2-4; 10 bases match TRBD1. Germline CDR1 is SGHTA and CDR2 is FQGNSA. V was clipped by 2 bases and J by 7 bases; unmatched bases: 5. The CDR3 consists of 15 residues. Here the CDR3 DNA reads TGTGCCAGCAGCTTAAGGACAGGGGGTAGGAACATTCAGTACTTC. Translated: CASSLRTGGRNIQYF.

This chain links TRBV4-1 with TRBJ2-5; 12 nucleotides agree with TRBD2. Germline V lookup: CDR1 MGHRA, CDR2 YSYEKL. The CDR3 runs to 18 residues. After removal of 7 bases from V and 1 base from J, the junction contained 13 bases not matched to a gene. In DNA, the CDR3 is TGCGCCAGCATGCCCGGACTAGCGGGGCGATCTTCCCAAGAGACCCAGTACTTC. Protein: CASMPGLAGRSSQETQYF.

The chain combines TRBV11-2 with TRBJ2-3, with 14 bases that match TRBD2. The germline gives CDR1 SGHAT, CDR2 FQNNGV. V was clipped by 1 base and J by 4 bases; unmatched bases: 1. The CDR3 length is 16 residues. The CDR3 region is CASSLVGLAGADTQYF. Here the CDR3 DNA reads TGTGCCAGCAGCTTAGTGGGACTAGCGGGAGCAGATACGCAGTATTTT.

The rearrangement uses TRBV19 and TRBJ2-1; possible D gene TRBD2, 6 bases. V lost 5 bases, J lost 2 bases, and 10 bases lay in between. Germline assignment: CDR1 LNHDA and CDR2 SQIVND (reference sequence). There are 14 residues in the CDR3. This CDR3 is CASSGGLPYNEQFF. The DNA of the CDR3 is TGTGCCAGTAGTGGAGGGTTGCCCTACAATGAGCAGTTCTTC.

This clone came up once. The chain employs TRBV29-1 and TRBJ2-7, with a possible D match to TRBD1 (5 bases). Trimming left V 4 bases short and J 1 base short, with 8 bases between. Germline CDR1 SQVTM, CDR2 ANQGSEA. This CDR3 contains 12 residues. CDR3 coding DNA: TGCAGCGTTGGTCCAGGGTCCTACGAGCAGTACTTC. This translates into CSVGPGSYEQYF.

CDR3 amino acids: CASSIVRGGAFGEQYF. In nucleotides, the CDR3 is TGTGCCAGTAGTATTGTTCGGGGGGGCGCTTTCGGGGAGCAGTACTTC. This chain links TRBV19 with TRBJ2-7, with 8 bases that match TRBD2. Germline CDR1 and CDR2: LNHDA and SQIVND (reference sequence). The J segment lost 7 bases and the V segment lost 3 bases, leaving 14 bases of the junction unmatched. This CDR3 region has 16 residues.

The genes are TRBV15 and TRBJ2-1; 16 bases are shared with TRBD2. Germline V gene data show CDR1 as LNHNV and CDR2 as YYDKDF (reference sequence). This CDR3 is built from 22 residues. The V gene end was trimmed by 0 bases and the J gene end by 9 bases; junction bases not matched to a gene: 20. CDR3 nucleotides: TGTGCCACCAGCAGAGATCTTACGTTGGGGGAGCGGGGACTAGCGGGAGGGTTTGAGCAGTTCTTC. As protein: CATSRDLTLGERGLAGGFEQFF.

The chain employs TRBV28 and TRBJ1-2, with 8 bases fitting TRBD1. The CDR3 length is 14 residues. J gave up 11 bases and V 1 base, and 9 bases lay outside the gene matches. The germline CDR1 and CDR2 sequences are MDHEN and SYDVKM. The CDR3 region is CASSLFGQGLSYTF. The CDR3 region has the DNA TGTGCCAGCAGTTTATTCGGACAGGGATTAAGTTACACCTTC.

The chain joins TRBV30 to TRBJ1-4, with TRBD1 identical over 8 bases. Losses at the gene ends were 1 base for V and 7 bases for J; bases not matched to a gene: 2. Germline V gene lookup returns CDR1 GTSNPN and CDR2 SVGIG (reference sequence). The CDR3 consists of 13 residues. CDR3 in DNA: TGTGCCTGGAGTGGAACAGGGGGTGAAAAACTGTTTTTT. Protein product: CAWSGTGGEKLFF.

V is TRBV10-3 and J is TRBJ2-1; 7 positions agree with TRBD1. Germline V gene sequence: CDR1 ENHRY, CDR2 SYGVKD. The CDR3 spans 12 residues. The J segment lost 9 bases and the V segment lost 2 bases, leaving 1 base of the junction unmatched. The CDR3 DNA follows: TGTGCCATCAGTGAGCAGGGGGTTGAGCAGTTCTTC. This codes for CAISEQGVEQFF.

The rearrangement links TRBV11-2 to TRBJ1-4; tentative D call: TRBD1 (6 bases). Trimming took off 2 bases at V and 0 bases at J, with 7 bases between the two ends. The CDR3 is made up of 15 amino acids. Germline V lookup: CDR1 SGHAT, CDR2 FQNNGV. The CDR3 sequence: CASSLNRATNEKLFF. The CDR3 DNA reads as TGTGCCAGCAGCTTAAACAGGGCAACTAATGAAAAACTGTTTTTT. The variable domain in full, with the rest retrieved from reference TRBV11-2 and TRBJ1-4, is EAGVAQSPRYKIIEKRQSVAFWCNPISGHATLYWYQQILGQGPKLLIQFQNNGVVDDSQLPKDRFSAERLKGVDSTLKIQPAKLEDSAVYLCASSLNRATNEKLFFGSGTQLSVL.